Listed below are T cell receptor beta chains from one sample, sequenced in a study of T-cell memory formation after mild COVID-19. TCRdb called the 5' RACE reads again in MiXCR, with one record for every CDR3 protein. The sample yields fewer than 650,000 distinct CDR3 sequences, around 16% seen once. Source material: PBMCs or a T cell subset sorted from them (not recorded which). The receptors here all came from an adult woman who had mild COVID-19 (a few samples of this study predate the infection). Cell type and time point are not known. Each CDR3 is given with its conserved first and last residue. A D gene is named only where the DNA matches it firmly. A clone size is listed for some rows: how often the clone was seen (once, few, many), or a class if it is expanded.

16,NA,TRBV29-1,TRBJ2-7,TRBD1,CSVEAPGQDTAYEQYF,TGCAGCGTTGAAGCCCCGGGACAGGATACCGCCTACGAGCAGTACTTC
14,NA,TRBV5-1,TRBJ1-4,NA,CASSSGGAGEKLFF,TGCGCCAGCAGCTCCGGAGGGGCTGGTGAAAAACTGTTTTTT
14,few,TRBV3-1,TRBJ2-7,NA,CASSQLHNSYEQYF,TGTGCCAGCAGCCAATTACACAATTCCTACGAGCAGTACTTC
12,NA,TRBV7-2,TRBJ1-2,NA,CASSLDISGYTF,TGTGCCAGCAGCTTAGATATTAGTGGCTACACCTTC
13,NA,TRBV20-1,TRBJ2-5,NA,CSARDGGPETQYF,TGCAGTGCTAGAGATGGGGGGCCCGAGACCCAGTACTTC
15,few,TRBV6-2/TRBV6-3,TRBJ1-2,TRBD1,CASSPRQGSIYGYTF,TGTGCCAGCAGTCCGCGACAGGGGTCGATCTATGGCTACACCTTC
17,NA,TRBV6-2/TRBV6-3,TRBJ2-1,TRBD2,CASSYGPYAGGWNEQFF,TGTGCCAGCAGTTACGGGCCTTATGCGGGAGGTTGGAATGAGCAGTTCTTC
16,NA,TRBV18,TRBJ2-6,NA,CASSPLGGAGANVLTF,TGTGCCAGCTCACCCCTCGGAGGAGCTGGGGCCAACGTCCTGACTTTC
15,NA,TRBV2,TRBJ2-5,NA,CASSDDGGRGETQYF,TGTGCCAGCAGTGACGATGGGGGAAGGGGAGAGACCCAGTACTTC
14,many,TRBV19,TRBJ2-2,NA,CASRGTSNTGELFF,TGTGCCAGTAGGGGGACTTCGAACACCGGGGAGCTGTTTTTT
13,NA,TRBV10-3,TRBJ1-1,NA,CAISSTGYTEAFF,TGTGCCATCAGTTCCACAGGGTACACTGAAGCTTTCTTT
18,few,TRBV30,TRBJ1-6,TRBD1,CAWSVQISSMGQGSPLHF,TGTGCCTGGAGTGTACAAATCTCTTCAATGGGACAGGGATCACCCCTCCACTTT
21,NA,TRBV12-3/TRBV12-4,TRBJ2-3,NA,CASSLLPGTAELAGLTDTQYF,TGTGCCAGCAGTTTACTCCCCGGGACAGCAGAATTAGCGGGGCTCACAGATACGCAGTATTTT
15,NA,TRBV25-1,TRBJ2-7,NA,CASSEQLALGSEQYF,TGTGCCAGCAGTGAACAGCTAGCGCTGGGCTCCGAGCAGTACTTC